Shown below are 24 T cell receptor beta chains from a single sample sequenced in a study of blood T cell repertoires in COVID-19. Libraries were prepared by immunoSEQ multiplex PCR; TCRdb keeps only in-frame clonotypes and omits some of them. Here the sample spans under 45,000 clones, about 74% being singletons. The sequencing input was peripheral blood. The receptors originated from a man aged 55 to 69 with active COVID-19.

The V call is TRBV6-5, the J call TRBJ1-5, with unresolved D. V dropped 7 bases and J dropped 4 bases, with 14 bases sitting between them. CDR3 size: 14 residues. Looked up from germline, CDR1 is MNHEY and CDR2 is SVGAGI. CDR3 in amino acids: CASTPGSENQPQHF. DNA of the CDR3: TGTGCCAGCACCCCGGGGAGCGAAAATCAGCCCCAGCATTTT.

The chain recombines TRBV3-1 (or the pseudogene TRBV3-2) with TRBJ2-2, with TRBD2 matching 10 bases. V shed 2 bases and J 6 bases; nucleotides not matched to a gene: 0. This CDR3 has 14 amino acids. Looked up from germline, CDR1 is LGHDT and CDR2 is YNNKEL (reference sequence). CDR3 amino acids: CASSQSGGAGELFF. The DNA of the CDR3 is TGTGCCAGCAGCCAAAGCGGGGGGGCCGGGGAGCTGTTTTTT.

This chain connects TRBV19 to TRBJ1-1; D is unclear. V shed 8 bases and J shed 0 bases, with 7 bases lying between them. In germline, CDR1 is LNHDA, CDR2 SQIVND (reference sequence). The CDR3 contains 12 residues. As DNA, the CDR3 is TGTGCCAGTGGACTTATGAACACTGAAGCTTTCTTT. It translates to CASGLMNTEAFF. Looking up the rest from reference TRBV19 and TRBJ1-1 gives the full variable domain: DGGITQSPKYLFRKEGQNVTLSCEQNLNHDAMYWYRQDPGQGLRLIYYSQIVNDFQKGDIAEGYSVSREKKESFPLTVTSAQKNPTAFYLCASGLMNTEAFFGQGTRLTVV.

This rearrangement joins TRBV5-1 to TRBJ2-7; D perhaps matches TRBD2 (6 bases). Trimming left V 2 bases short and J 7 bases short, with 16 bases between. Germline CDR1 reads SGHRS; CDR2 reads YFSETQ. CDR3 length: 14 residues. The CDR3 nucleotides read TGCGCCAGCAGCTTTAGTAGCGGAACGGGGGAGCAGTACTTC. Its translation: CASSFSSGTGEQYF.

This clone turned up a few times. The chain uses TRBV6-6 and TRBJ1-2; tentatively, D is TRBD1 (6 bases). V dropped 5 bases and J dropped 2 bases, with 9 bases sitting between them. The CDR3 is 13 residues long. Germline lookup yields CDR1 MNHNY and CDR2 SVGAGI (reference sequence). CDR3 sequence reads: CASSPGVNYGYTF. DNA of the CDR3: TGTGCCAGCAGTCCAGGGGTCAACTATGGCTACACCTTC.

The gene calls are TRBV24-1 and TRBJ1-2; D may be TRBD1 (6 bases). Trimming pared 3 bases from V and 4 bases from J, leaving 11 bases between. The CDR3 spans 14 residues. Germline V gene data show CDR1 as KGHDR and CDR2 as SFDVKD. CDR3 loop: CATSDHRQAYGYTF. The CDR3 bases are TGTGCCACCAGTGATCATCGACAGGCCTATGGCTACACCTTC.

The genes are TRBV28 and TRBJ2-7; 10 positions match TRBD1. The CDR3 runs 19 residues. Germline V gene data show CDR1 as MDHEN and CDR2 as SYDVKM. The trim removed 5 bases at V and 1 base at J, leaving 17 bases unmatched. The CDR3 nucleotides read TGTGCCAGCAGTGCCCCGGGACAGGGGTGGCGGGATACTTCCTACGAGCAGTACTTC. Amino acid sequence: CASSAPGQGWRDTSYEQYF.

CDR3 bases: TGTGCCAGCAGCCCCGCTAGCGGGGGGGCGGGAGAGACCCAGTACTTC. Its translation: CASSPASGGAGETQYF. The genes are TRBV5-4 and TRBJ2-5; 12 bases map to TRBD2. The CDR3 spans 16 residues. Germline loops: CDR1 SGHNT, CDR2 YYREEE (reference sequence). The junction had 8 bases not matched to a gene; V was cut back by 4 bases and J by 4 bases.

This clone was observed a few times. This rearrangement joins TRBV6-5 to TRBJ1-1; TRBD1 might be the D (6 bases). Trimming left V 6 bases short and J 1 base short, with 9 bases between. CDR3 length equals 13 residues. CDR1 is MNHEY and CDR2 is SVGAGI in the germline V gene. The CDR3 loop reads CASSWGQNTEAFF. The CDR3, as DNA: TGTGCCAGCAGCTGGGGACAGAACACTGAAGCTTTCTTT.

The rearrangement links TRBV7-2 to TRBJ2-7; the match to TRBD2 covers 13 bases. Germline V gene lookup returns CDR1 SGHTA and CDR2 FQGNSA. Losses at the gene ends were 6 bases for V and 5 bases for J; bases not matched to a gene: 7. The CDR3 loop spans 15 amino acids. CDR3 region: CASSRGLAGADEQYF. For the CDR3, the DNA is TGTGCCAGCAGTCGCGGACTAGCGGGAGCCGACGAGCAGTACTTC.

The J gene is TRBJ1-4, the V gene TRBV24-1; weak D call: TRBD1 (6 bases). The CDR3 totals 15 residues. Trimming removed 9 bases from V and 6 bases from J, with 19 bases in between. Germline assignment: CDR1 KGHDR and CDR2 SFDVKD. CDR3 in DNA: TGTGCCACCCAAGGACAGTCCCCAGGGGATGAAAAACTGTTTTTT. Its protein is CATQGQSPGDEKLFF.

This sequence joins TRBV15 and TRBJ1-4; tentative D call: TRBD1 (5 bases). Trimming shortened V by 5 bases and J by 2 bases, and 12 bases separated the two germline ends. Germline CDR1 reads LNHNV; CDR2 reads YYDKDF (reference sequence). The CDR3 is made up of 15 amino acids. This CDR3 reads CATSVTGWTNEKLFF. CDR3 sequence (DNA): TGTGCCACCAGCGTTACAGGCTGGACTAATGAAAAACTGTTTTTT.

The chain links TRBV5-1 to TRBJ2-7; 9 bases fit TRBD2. The germline gives CDR1 SGHRS, CDR2 YFSETQ. The CDR3 runs to 14 residues. The V and J ends lost 3 bases and 6 bases, in that order; junction bases with no gene match: 7. CDR3 in amino acids: CASSSWRGGSEQYF. For the CDR3, the DNA is TGCGCCAGCAGCTCGTGGCGGGGGGGCTCCGAGCAGTACTTC.

The chain recombines TRBV28 with TRBJ1-4, with TRBD1 matching 9 bases. The V and J ends lost 2 bases and 8 bases, in that order; junction bases with no gene match: 3. Germline assignment: CDR1 MDHEN and CDR2 SYDVKM. The CDR3 totals 14 residues. The CDR3 DNA is TGTGCCAGCAGTTTAAGACAGGGGGGGGAAAAACTGTTTTTT. Protein product: CASSLRQGGEKLFF.

V usage is TRBV5-1 and J usage is TRBJ2-6, with D maybe TRBD1 (5 bases). The CDR3 loop spans 15 amino acids. V shed 5 bases and J shed 4 bases, with 13 bases lying between them. The V gene's germline CDR1 is SGHRS and CDR2 YFSETQ. The CDR3 spells CASRTGPEGANVLTF. The CDR3 coding sequence is TGCGCCAGCAGAACAGGACCCGAAGGGGCCAACGTCCTGACTTTC.

The J gene is TRBJ1-4, the V gene TRBV10-3; tentative D call: TRBD1 (5 bases). The CDR3 consists of 14 residues. Germline assignment: CDR1 ENHRY and CDR2 SYGVKD. Between the trimmed V and J ends, which lost 3 bases and 3 bases, there was a span of 8 bases. CDR3 amino acids: CAISEARANEKLFF. The CDR3 coding sequence is TGTGCCATCAGTGAAGCCAGGGCTAATGAAAAACTGTTTTTT.

The rearrangement uses TRBV7-9 and TRBJ2-1, with 11 bases identical to TRBD1. This CDR3 is built from 15 residues. Trimming took 4 bases from V and 7 from J; bases not matched to a gene: 6. Germline-derived CDR1 and CDR2 are SEHNR and FQNEAQ (reference sequence). The CDR3 DNA reads TGTGCCAGCAGCTGGGGGACAGGGGGAGGGAATGAGCAGTTCTTC. It encodes CASSWGTGGGNEQFF.

The chain recombines TRBV13 with TRBJ2-1; D unresolved. The germline V gene encodes CDR1 PRHDT and CDR2 FYEKMQ (reference sequence). The V end lost 2 bases, the J end lost 0 bases, and 8 bases lay between the germline ends. The CDR3 sequence is 15 residues long. The CDR3 sequence is CASSLPLDSYNEQFF. The CDR3 DNA reads TGTGCCAGCAGCTTACCGCTAGACTCCTACAATGAGCAGTTCTTC.

This clone was counted only a few times. This chain uses TRBV4-1 with TRBJ2-7; 8 positions match TRBD2. The CDR3 extends over 15 amino acids. The germline CDR1 and CDR2 sequences are MGHRA and YSYEKL. Germline trimming cut 0 bases from V and 2 bases from J; bases unmatched to any gene: 3. CDR3 sequence (DNA): TGCGCCAGCAGCCAAGAGGCCGGGGGGGCCTACGAGCAGTACTTC. Its protein is CASSQEAGGAYEQYF.

The chain recombines TRBV5-4 with TRBJ2-3; 9 positions match TRBD2. With 0 bases clipped from V and 4 bases from J, the junction kept 9 bases outside the gene matches. Germline loops: CDR1 SGHNT, CDR2 YYREEE (reference sequence). This CDR3 is built from 17 residues. The CDR3 spells CASSLGGSGSWADTQYF. The DNA of the CDR3 is TGTGCCAGCAGCTTGGGAGGTAGCGGGAGTTGGGCAGATACGCAGTATTTT.

V and J are TRBV9 and TRBJ1-4; D unclear. CDR1 and CDR2 (germline): SGDLS, YYNGEE. CDR3 length: 15 residues. V lost 0 bases, J lost 8 bases, and 14 bases lay in between. The CDR3 loop reads CASSVAVGRQEKLFF. The CDR3 nucleotides are TGTGCCAGCAGCGTAGCTGTGGGCAGGCAGGAAAAACTGTTTTTT.

The chain links TRBV28 to TRBJ1-1; D not certain. The germline V gene encodes CDR1 MDHEN and CDR2 SYDVKM. The ends were cut back, 8 bases at V and 4 bases at J, with 20 bases in the middle. This CDR3 comprises 15 residues. Written as DNA, the CDR3 is TGTGCCAGCTTACGTCGACGGGTCCTTACCACTGAAGCTTTCTTT. It codes for CASLRRRVLTTEAFF.

This chain links TRBV6-2 or TRBV6-3 with TRBJ1-3, with TRBD1 identical over 8 bases. There are 14 residues in the CDR3. J was trimmed by 2 bases and V by 4 bases; bases with no gene match: 1. Germline loops: CDR1 MNHEY, CDR2 SVGEGT. CDR3 bases: TGTGCCAGCAGTTTGACAGGGGCTGGAAACACCATATATTTT. Its translation is CASSLTGAGNTIYF.

The chain combines TRBV27 with TRBJ1-2; D remains unclear. CDR1 is MNHEY and CDR2 is SMNVEV in the germline V gene (reference sequence). The CDR3 is 13 residues long. The V gene lost 2 bases and the J gene lost 2 bases, with 6 bases spanning the gap. As DNA, the CDR3 is TGTGCCAGCAGTTTAAACAGAAACTATGGCTACACCTTC. It specifies CASSLNRNYGYTF.